A single sample is the source of the 16 T cell receptor beta chains below, sequenced in a study of technical replicates of blood from a handful of donors. The data were produced by immunoSEQ multiplex PCR, yet TCRdb's version contains in-frame clones alone and is incomplete. The sample shows tens of thousands of clones, 94% of them seen only once. The sample consisted of T cells isolated from PBMCs. The receptor set was obtained from a human donor in good health.

This clone was counted a single time. The chain carries TRBV7-9 and TRBJ1-1; 10 bases agree with TRBD1. This CDR3 has 14 amino acids. CDR1 and CDR2 from the germline V gene are SEHNR and FQNEAQ (reference sequence). The V and J ends lost 5 bases and 6 bases, in that order; junction bases with no gene match: 6. The CDR3 region has the DNA TGTGCCAGCAGCCCCGGACAGGGGGGCGCTGAAGCTTTCTTT. Residues: CASSPGQGGAEAFF.

The gene calls are TRBV7-6 and TRBJ2-1, with 13 bases that match TRBD2. In germline, CDR1 is SGHVS, CDR2 FNYEAQ. V was pared by 4 bases and J by 7 bases, with 7 bases of the junction left unmatched. CDR3 length: 16 amino acids. The chain's CDR3 is CASSSGWTSGSNEQFF. Here the CDR3 DNA reads TGTGCCAGCAGCTCAGGATGGACTAGCGGGAGTAATGAGCAGTTCTTC. The whole variable domain, filled in from reference TRBV7-6 and TRBJ2-1, reads GAGVSQSPRYKVTKRGQDVALRCDPISGHVSLYWYRQALGQGPEFLTYFNYEAQQDKSGLPNDRFSAERPEGSISTLTIQRTEQRDSAMYRCASSSGWTSGSNEQFFGPGTRLTVL.

The chain recombines TRBV9 with TRBJ1-3; 11 nucleotides match TRBD1. This CDR3 comprises 17 residues. V lost 4 bases to trimming and J lost 7 bases; unmatched junction nucleotides: 13. Germline CDR1 is SGDLS and CDR2 is YYNGEE. In DNA form, the CDR3 reads TGTGCCAGCAGCCCCCGCGCGGGACAGGGGGTTTGGAACACCATATATTTT. Its protein is CASSPRAGQGVWNTIYF.

The chain couples TRBV13 to TRBJ2-1; 11 bases agree with TRBD2. Germline CDR1 PRHDT, CDR2 FYEKMQ (reference sequence). The CDR3 has 14 residues. V was clipped by 5 bases and J by 10 bases; unmatched bases: 7. This CDR3 reads CASSHLAGGGEQFF. CDR3 sequence (DNA): TGTGCCAGCAGCCATCTAGCGGGAGGAGGCGAGCAGTTCTTC. The entire variable domain, with the rest obtained from reference TRBV13 and TRBJ2-1, is as follows: AAGVIQSPRHLIKEKRETATLKCYPIPRHDTVYWYQQGPGQDPQFLISFYEKMQSDKGSIPDRFSAQQFSDYHSELNMSSLELGDSALYFCASSHLAGGGEQFFGPGTRLTVL.

V is TRBV6-1 and J is TRBJ2-1; maybe TRBD2 (6 bases). Germline V lookup: CDR1 MNHNS, CDR2 SASEGT. This CDR3 spans 13 amino acids. V was shortened by 2 bases and J by 9 bases, with 11 bases between the two germline ends. CDR3 in DNA: TGTGCCAGCAGTGAAAGACTAGGGGTTGAGCAGTTCTTC. Its protein product is CASSERLGVEQFF.

The rearrangement uses TRBV5-1 and TRBJ1-1; D not resolved. Germline V gene data show CDR1 as SGHRS and CDR2 as YFSETQ. V gave up 0 bases and J gave up 0 bases, with 6 bases separating them. This CDR3 spans 14 amino acids. The CDR3 sequence is CASSLGTLNTEAFF. The CDR3 nucleotides are TGCGCCAGCAGCTTGGGTACACTGAACACTGAAGCTTTCTTT. The variable domain in full, with the rest retrieved from reference TRBV5-1 and TRBJ1-1, is KAGVTQTPRYLIKTRGQQVTLSCSPISGHRSVSWYQQTPGQGLQFLFEYFSETQRNKGNFPGRFSGRQFSNSRSEMNVSTLELGDSALYLCASSLGTLNTEAFFGQGTRLTVV.

The chain links TRBV5-6 to TRBJ2-3; 8 bases fit TRBD1. The CDR3 spans 15 residues. Germline V gene data show CDR1 as SGHDT and CDR2 as YYEEEE. With 4 bases clipped from V and 4 bases from J, the junction kept 8 bases outside the gene matches. In nucleotides, the CDR3 is TGTGCCAGCAGCCGACTCAGGGGGCGCCCAGATACGCAGTATTTT. It translates to CASSRLRGRPDTQYF.

Only one count was recorded for this clone. V and J are TRBV29-1 and TRBJ2-3; D gene unclear. Germline CDR1 and CDR2: SQVTM and ANQGSEA. The V gene lost 4 bases and the J gene lost 2 bases, with 7 bases spanning the gap. The CDR3 runs to 12 residues. CDR3 DNA sequence: TGCAGCGTTGGACAAGACACAGATACGCAGTATTTT. It yields the protein CSVGQDTDTQYF.

This chain links TRBV28 with TRBJ1-6; 8 bases align to TRBD1. CDR1 is MDHEN, CDR2 SYDVKM, per germline. The CDR3 runs 16 residues. J was trimmed by 8 bases and V by 5 bases; bases with no gene match: 11. The CDR3 here is CASSPPTGGGYSPLHF. The CDR3 bases are TGTGCCAGCAGTCCACCCACAGGGGGTGGGTATTCACCCCTCCACTTT.

This chain joins TRBV30 and TRBJ1-5, with 7 bases that match TRBD1. J gave up 2 bases and V 2 bases, and 0 bases lay outside the gene matches. The germline CDR1 and CDR2 sequences are GTSNPN and SVGIG (reference sequence). The CDR3 runs to 13 residues. The CDR3 nucleotides are TGTGCCTGGAGTCAGGGGGGCAATCAGCCCCAGCATTTT. Encoded protein: CAWSQGGNQPQHF.

The chain employs TRBV6-5 and TRBJ1-5; D gene uncertain. The CDR3 sequence is 14 residues long. The V and J ends lost 4 bases and 3 bases respectively, with 10 bases between them. CDR1 MNHEY and CDR2 SVGAGI come from the germline V gene. CDR3 in DNA: TGTGCCAGCAGTTTACGGGTTAACAATCAGCCCCAGCATTTT. Its protein product is CASSLRVNNQPQHF.

V and J are TRBV5-1 and TRBJ2-1; D is perhaps TRBD1 (5 bases). CDR1 is SGHRS, CDR2 YFSETQ, per germline. The CDR3 is 15 residues long. V was trimmed by 4 bases and J by 7 bases, leaving 18 bases between them. CDR3 residues: CASSPLGHLSNEQFF. CDR3 coding DNA: TGCGCCAGCAGCCCTCTGGGGCACCTTAGTAATGAGCAGTTCTTC.

The chain combines TRBV7-8 with TRBJ1-2, with D tentatively TRBD1 (5 bases). Germline V lookup: CDR1 SGHVS, CDR2 FQNEAQ. The CDR3 is 14 amino acids. Trimming took 0 bases from V and 3 from J, leaving 8 bases between them. This chain's CDR3 is CASSLAQGHYGYTF. The CDR3 region has the DNA TGTGCCAGCAGCTTAGCCCAGGGCCACTATGGCTACACCTTC.

The chain recombines TRBV9 with TRBJ1-4, with D perhaps matching TRBD1 (5 bases). Trimming pared 3 bases from V and 8 bases from J, leaving 14 bases between. This CDR3 is 14 amino acids long. Germline V gives CDR1 SGDLS, CDR2 YYNGEE. The CDR3 DNA is TGTGCCAGCAGCGGGGGGGGGAGCGGAGAAAAACTGTTTTTT. This translates into CASSGGGSGEKLFF.

The genes are TRBV6-1 and TRBJ2-3, with TRBD1 matching over 10 bases. This CDR3 contains 15 residues. In germline, CDR1 is MNHNS, CDR2 SASEGT. After removal of 8 bases from V and 2 bases from J, the junction contained 7 bases not matched to a gene. CDR3 region: CASAQGQGDTDTQYF. The CDR3 DNA reads TGTGCCAGCGCGCAAGGACAGGGGGACACAGATACGCAGTATTTT.

This sequence joins TRBV4-2 and TRBJ1-2; 12 bases agree with TRBD1. V lost 1 base, J lost 4 bases, and 4 bases stayed unmatched. The CDR3 extends over 16 amino acids. Germline V gene data show CDR1 as LGHNA and CDR2 as YNFKEQ. The CDR3 bases are TGTGCCAGCAGCCAAGCCCAGGGACAGGGGGCCTATGGCTACACCTTC. It yields the protein CASSQAQGQGAYGYTF.